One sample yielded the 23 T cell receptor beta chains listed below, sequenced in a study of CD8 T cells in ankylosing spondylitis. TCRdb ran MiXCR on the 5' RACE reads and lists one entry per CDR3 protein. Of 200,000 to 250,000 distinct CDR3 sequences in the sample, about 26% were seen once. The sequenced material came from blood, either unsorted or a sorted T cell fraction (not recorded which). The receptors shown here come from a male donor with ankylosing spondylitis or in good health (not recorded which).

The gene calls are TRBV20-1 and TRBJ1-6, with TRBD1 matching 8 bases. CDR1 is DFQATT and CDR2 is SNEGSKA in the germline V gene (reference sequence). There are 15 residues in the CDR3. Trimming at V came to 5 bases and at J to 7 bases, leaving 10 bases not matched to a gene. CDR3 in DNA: TGCAGTGCTCCTCCCGGGACAGGAGGGAATTCACCCCTCCACTTT. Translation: CSAPPGTGGNSPLHF.

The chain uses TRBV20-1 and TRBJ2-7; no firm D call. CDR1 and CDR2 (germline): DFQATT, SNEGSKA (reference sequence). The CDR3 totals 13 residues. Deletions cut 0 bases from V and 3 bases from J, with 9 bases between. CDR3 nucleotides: TGCAGTGCTAGAGAGGTCCAAAACTACGAGCAGTACTTC. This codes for CSAREVQNYEQYF.

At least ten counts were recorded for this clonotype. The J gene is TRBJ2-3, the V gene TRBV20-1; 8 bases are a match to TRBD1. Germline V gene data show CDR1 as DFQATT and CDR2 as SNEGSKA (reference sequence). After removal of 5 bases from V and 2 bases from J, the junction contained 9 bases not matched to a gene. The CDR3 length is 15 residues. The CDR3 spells CSAPSGQGSTDTQYF. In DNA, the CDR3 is TGCAGTGCTCCCTCAGGACAGGGCTCCACAGATACGCAGTATTTT.

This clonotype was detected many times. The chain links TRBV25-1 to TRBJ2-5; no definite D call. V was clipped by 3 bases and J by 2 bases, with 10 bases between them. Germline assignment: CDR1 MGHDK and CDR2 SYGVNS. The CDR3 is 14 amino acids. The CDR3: CASSDLRGQETQYF. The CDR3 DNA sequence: TGTGCCAGCAGTGACCTCCGAGGACAAGAGACCCAGTACTTC.

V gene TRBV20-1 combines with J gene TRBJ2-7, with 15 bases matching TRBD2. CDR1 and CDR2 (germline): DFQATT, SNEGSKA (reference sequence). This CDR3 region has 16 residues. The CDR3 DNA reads TGCACCGCGCTGGCAGGACTAGCGGGGGGGACCTACGAGCAGTACTTC. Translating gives CTALAGLAGGTYEQYF.

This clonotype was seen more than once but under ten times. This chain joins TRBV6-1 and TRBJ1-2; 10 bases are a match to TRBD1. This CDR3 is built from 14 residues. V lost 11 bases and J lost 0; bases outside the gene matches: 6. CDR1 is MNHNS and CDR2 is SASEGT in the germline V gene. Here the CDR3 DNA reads TGTGCCGTACAAGGGACAGGGGCTAACTATGGCTACACCTTC. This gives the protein CAVQGTGANYGYTF.

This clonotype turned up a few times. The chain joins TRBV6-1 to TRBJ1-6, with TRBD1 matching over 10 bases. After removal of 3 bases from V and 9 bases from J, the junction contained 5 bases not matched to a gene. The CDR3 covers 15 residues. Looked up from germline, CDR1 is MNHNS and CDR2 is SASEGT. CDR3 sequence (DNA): TGTGCCAGCAGTGACAGCGGGACAGGGGTTTCACCCCTCCACTTT. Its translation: CASSDSGTGVSPLHF.

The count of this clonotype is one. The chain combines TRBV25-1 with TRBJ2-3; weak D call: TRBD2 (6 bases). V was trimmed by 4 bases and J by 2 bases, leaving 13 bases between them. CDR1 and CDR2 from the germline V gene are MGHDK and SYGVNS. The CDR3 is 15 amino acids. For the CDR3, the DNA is TGTGCCAGCAGTGGCGGGGAGACGTACACAGATACGCAGTATTTT. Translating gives CASSGGETYTDTQYF.

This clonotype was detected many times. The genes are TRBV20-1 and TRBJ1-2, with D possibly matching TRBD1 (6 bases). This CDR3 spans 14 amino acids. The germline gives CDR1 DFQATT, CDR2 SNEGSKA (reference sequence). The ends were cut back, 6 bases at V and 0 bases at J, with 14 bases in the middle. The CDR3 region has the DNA TGCAGTGCCCCCGGGACAACTTCTAACTATGGCTACACCTTC. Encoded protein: CSAPGTTSNYGYTF.

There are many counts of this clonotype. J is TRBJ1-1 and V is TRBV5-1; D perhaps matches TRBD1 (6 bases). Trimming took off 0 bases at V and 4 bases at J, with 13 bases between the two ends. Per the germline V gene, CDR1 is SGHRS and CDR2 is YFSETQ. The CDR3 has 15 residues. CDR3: CASSLDAGARTEAFF. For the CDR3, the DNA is TGCGCCAGCAGCTTGGATGCGGGGGCGCGCACTGAAGCTTTCTTT.

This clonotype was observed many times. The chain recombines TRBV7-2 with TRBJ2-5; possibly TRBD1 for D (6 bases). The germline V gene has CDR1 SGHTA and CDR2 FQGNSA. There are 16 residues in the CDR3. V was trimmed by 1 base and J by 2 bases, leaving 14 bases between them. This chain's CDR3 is CASSLVYRARQETQYF. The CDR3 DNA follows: TGTGCCAGCAGCTTAGTCTACAGGGCTCGACAAGAGACCCAGTACTTC.

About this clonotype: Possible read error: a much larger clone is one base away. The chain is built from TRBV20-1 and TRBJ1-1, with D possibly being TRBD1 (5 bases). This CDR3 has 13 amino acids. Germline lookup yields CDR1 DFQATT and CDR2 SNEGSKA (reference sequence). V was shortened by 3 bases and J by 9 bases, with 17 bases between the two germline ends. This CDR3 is CSASPSGGTKAFF. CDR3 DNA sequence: TGCAGTGCTAGCCCTTCGGGGGGAACTAAAGCTTTCTTT.

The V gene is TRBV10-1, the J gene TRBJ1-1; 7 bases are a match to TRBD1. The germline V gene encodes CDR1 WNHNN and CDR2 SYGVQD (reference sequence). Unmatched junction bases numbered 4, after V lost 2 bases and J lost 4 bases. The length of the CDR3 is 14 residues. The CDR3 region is CASSEGNRGTEAFF. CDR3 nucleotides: TGCGCCAGCAGTGAGGGGAACAGGGGCACTGAAGCTTTCTTT.

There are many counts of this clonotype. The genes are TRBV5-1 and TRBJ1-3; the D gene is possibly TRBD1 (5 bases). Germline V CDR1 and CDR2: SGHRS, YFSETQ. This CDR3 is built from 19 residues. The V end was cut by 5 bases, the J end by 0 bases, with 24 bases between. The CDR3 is CASSLKPRGRADSGNTIYF. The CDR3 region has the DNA TGCGCCAGCAGTCTCAAACCGAGGGGCAGGGCAGACTCTGGAAACACCATATATTTT.

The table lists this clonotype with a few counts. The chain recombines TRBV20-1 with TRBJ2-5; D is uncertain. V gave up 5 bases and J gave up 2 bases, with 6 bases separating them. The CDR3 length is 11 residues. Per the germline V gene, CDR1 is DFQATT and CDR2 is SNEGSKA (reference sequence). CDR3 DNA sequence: TGCAGTGCTGGTACGCAAGAGACCCAGTACTTC. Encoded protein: CSAGTQETQYF.

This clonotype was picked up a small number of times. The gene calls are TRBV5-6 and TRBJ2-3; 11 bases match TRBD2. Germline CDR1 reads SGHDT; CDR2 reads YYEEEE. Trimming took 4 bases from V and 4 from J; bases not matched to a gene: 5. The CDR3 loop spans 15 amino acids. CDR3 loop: CASSVGLAGADTQYF. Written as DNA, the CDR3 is TGTGCCAGCAGCGTCGGACTAGCGGGCGCAGATACGCAGTATTTT.

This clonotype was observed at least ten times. This CDR3 is CASSLFIASANQYF. The CDR3 region has the DNA TGTGCCAGCAGCTTATTCATCGCTTCGGCGAATCAGTACTTC. This sequence joins TRBV7-2 and TRBJ2-4; no definite D call. Trimming removed 2 bases at V and 12 bases at J, with 17 bases between. The CDR3 totals 14 residues. CDR1 and CDR2 from the germline V gene are SGHTA and FQGNSA.

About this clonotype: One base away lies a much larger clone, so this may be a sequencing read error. CDR3 nucleotides: TGTGCCAGTTTACGCCTTGTAGCGGGATCACATGAGACCCAGTACTTC. Residues: CASLRLVAGSHETQYF. The chain has TRBV28 and TRBJ2-5; 8 bases match TRBD2. This CDR3 comprises 16 residues. The V and J ends lost 9 bases and 5 bases, in that order; junction bases with no gene match: 17. Germline V gene data show CDR1 as MDHEN and CDR2 as SYDVKM.

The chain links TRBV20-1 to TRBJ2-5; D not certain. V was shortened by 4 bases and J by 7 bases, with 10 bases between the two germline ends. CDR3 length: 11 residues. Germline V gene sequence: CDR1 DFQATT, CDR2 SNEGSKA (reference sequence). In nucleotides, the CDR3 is TGCAGTGCTATGAGAGACGGGACCCAGTACTTC. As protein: CSAMRDGTQYF.

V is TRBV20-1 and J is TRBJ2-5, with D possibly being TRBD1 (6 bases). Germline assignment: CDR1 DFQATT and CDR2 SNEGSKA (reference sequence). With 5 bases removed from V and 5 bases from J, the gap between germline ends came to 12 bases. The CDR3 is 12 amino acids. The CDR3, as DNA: TGCAGTGCTGGGCGGACAGTTGAGACCCAGTACTTC. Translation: CSAGRTVETQYF.

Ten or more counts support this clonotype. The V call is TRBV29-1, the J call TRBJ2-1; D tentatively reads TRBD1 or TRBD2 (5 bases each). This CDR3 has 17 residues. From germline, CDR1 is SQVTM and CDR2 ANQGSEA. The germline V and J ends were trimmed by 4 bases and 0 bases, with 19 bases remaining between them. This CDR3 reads CSVVPSGPLSSYNEQFF. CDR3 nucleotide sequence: TGCAGCGTTGTCCCTTCGGGACCCCTGAGCTCCTACAATGAGCAGTTCTTC.

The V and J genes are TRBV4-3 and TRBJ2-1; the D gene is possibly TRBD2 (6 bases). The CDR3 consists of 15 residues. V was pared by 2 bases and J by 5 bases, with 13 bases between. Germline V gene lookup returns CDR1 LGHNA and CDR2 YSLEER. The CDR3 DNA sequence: TGCGCCAGCAGCCAACCCGGGACTCAAAACAATGAGCAGTTCTTC. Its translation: CASSQPGTQNNEQFF.

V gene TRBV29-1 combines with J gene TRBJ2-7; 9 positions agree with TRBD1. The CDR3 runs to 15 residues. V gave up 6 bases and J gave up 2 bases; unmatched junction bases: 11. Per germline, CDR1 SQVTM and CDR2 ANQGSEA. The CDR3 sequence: CSVDRIGTGTYEQYF. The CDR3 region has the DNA TGCAGCGTCGACCGAATAGGGACAGGGACCTACGAGCAGTACTTC.